Listed below are T cell receptor beta chains from one sample, sequenced in a study of OX40 agonist ivuxolimab in advanced cancers. Clones were read by immunoSEQ multiplex PCR, and TCRdb kept only the in-frame ones, dropping some. The profile shows 30,000 or so clones, more than 70% of them singletons. Material: CD4+ or CD8+ T cells sorted from blood, obtained in a trial of the OX40 agonist ivuxolimab. The receptors come from an adult with an advanced solid tumor such as melanoma, head and neck, liver or kidney cancer. The CDR3 runs from the conserved cysteine through the conserved F or W. A D gene is named only where the DNA matches it firmly.

-	TRBV5-4	TRBJ2-3	CASSLTDTQYF
TRBD1	TRBV19	TRBJ1-1	CASQTGLKPLNTEAFF
-	TRBV9	TRBJ2-7	CASSLGEDIYEQYF
-	TRBV19	TRBJ2-1	CASSMGGEGSMNEQFF
-	TRBV6-1	TRBJ1-4	CASSYFQGSEKLFF
-	TRBV7-9	TRBJ1-4	CASSAHSATNEKLFF
-	TRBV4-1	TRBJ2-1	CASSLRTPPVYNEQFF
TRBD2	TRBV13	TRBJ2-7	CASSGAGDPSYEQYF
-	TRBV6-5	TRBJ1-1	CASIDRVNTEAFF
-	TRBV7-9	TRBJ1-2	CASSLETGRYTF
-	TRBV7-8	TRBJ1-6	CASSLAFGGYSPLHF